The 3 T cell receptor beta chains presented below share a single source sample, sequenced in a study of T-cell reconstitution after alpha-beta-depleted transplantation in children. It was with unique molecular identifiers that the TCRbeta library was prepared. A single record per CDR3 protein comes from TCRdb applying MiXCR to the PCR reads. The table records about 350,000 distinct CDR3 sequences, 15% to 20% of them present only once. The sequenced sample was PBMCs, mostly from graft donor cells, obtained 360 days after TCRalphabeta/CD19-depleted stem cell transplant. The source is a male patient between 2 and 15 years old who had a stem cell transplant for acute lymphoblastic leukemia, so the T cells may come from the graft donor.

The chain's CDR3 is CATIGLSNTGELFF. The CDR3 nucleotides read TGTGCCACCATCGGACTTTCGAACACCGGGGAGCTGTTTTTT. The chain has TRBV28 and TRBJ2-2, with D maybe TRBD2 (5 bases). Per germline, CDR1 MDHEN and CDR2 SYDVKM. The CDR3 has 14 residues. The V end was cut by 10 bases, the J end by 0 bases, with 12 bases between.

J is TRBJ1-5 and V is TRBV12-3 or TRBV12-4; D possibly corresponds to TRBD1 (6 bases). Trimming took off 5 bases at V and 7 bases at J, with 12 bases between the two ends. This CDR3 spans 13 amino acids. CDR3 sequence reads: CASSPQGLQPQHF. Here the CDR3 DNA reads TGTGCCAGCAGTCCACAGGGTCTGCAGCCCCAGCATTTT.

This clonotype was counted a few times. The genes are TRBV20-1 and TRBJ2-3; D is undetermined. Trimming removed 0 bases from V and 1 base from J, with 14 bases in between. The length of the CDR3 is 16 residues. Germline V CDR1 and CDR2: DFQATT, SNEGSKA (reference sequence). The CDR3 bases are TGCAGTGCTAGAGATCCATGGTGGGTTGGCACAGATACGCAGTATTTT. Encoded protein: CSARDPWWVGTDTQYF.